This T cell receptor beta chain derives from a study of T cells in Graves' hyperthyroidism and ophthalmopathy. As for the study in general: It was at initial diagnosis, before any treatment, that peripheral blood was collected. Study-wide findings and caveats: Prediction of ophthalmopathy progression came a median approximately 6.5 months pre-onset.

The CDR3 is made up of 14 amino acids. Trimming stripped 1 base from V and 3 bases from J, with 7 bases between. CDR1 and CDR2 from the germline V gene are MGHRA and YSYEKL. Amplification of TCR beta CDR3 regions used RNA as the template. The HTBI primer set was used in a first-round RT-PCR of the TCR CDR3. TCRdb independently ran MiXCR on the multiplex PCR reads; one entry per CDR3 protein. The sample shows roughly 380,000 distinct CDR3 sequences, roughly 14% of them seen only once. Participants, patients aged 18 to 65, had newly diagnosed hyperthyroidism with a duration under 2 months. Each diagnosis was grounded in clinical symptoms, serum thyroxine and TRAb, thyroid ultrasound, and orbital computed tomography. This clonotype was recorded a few times. The target antigen is unknown.

The chain combines TRBV4-1 with TRBJ2-1; D is unresolved. The sequence came from a man aged 25 to 45 with Graves' hyperthyroidism that later progressed to Graves' ophthalmopathy. Specimen: blood. CDR3 loop: CASSQVLDYNEQFF. DNA for the CDR3: TGCGCCAGCAGCCAAGTGCTAGACTACAATGAGCAGTTCTTC.